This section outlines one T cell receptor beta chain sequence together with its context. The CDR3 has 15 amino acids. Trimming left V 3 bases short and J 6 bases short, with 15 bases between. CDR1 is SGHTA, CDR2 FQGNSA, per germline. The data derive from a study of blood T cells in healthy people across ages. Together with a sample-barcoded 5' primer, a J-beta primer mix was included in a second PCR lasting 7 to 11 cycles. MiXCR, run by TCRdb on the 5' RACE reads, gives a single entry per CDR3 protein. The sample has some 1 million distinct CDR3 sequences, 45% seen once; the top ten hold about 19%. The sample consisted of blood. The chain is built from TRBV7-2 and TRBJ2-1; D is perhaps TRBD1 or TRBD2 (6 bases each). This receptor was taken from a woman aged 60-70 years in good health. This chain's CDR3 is CASSLRGELLNEQFF. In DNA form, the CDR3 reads TGTGCCAGCAGCTTGAGGGGGGAGCTACTCAATGAGCAGTTCTTC.